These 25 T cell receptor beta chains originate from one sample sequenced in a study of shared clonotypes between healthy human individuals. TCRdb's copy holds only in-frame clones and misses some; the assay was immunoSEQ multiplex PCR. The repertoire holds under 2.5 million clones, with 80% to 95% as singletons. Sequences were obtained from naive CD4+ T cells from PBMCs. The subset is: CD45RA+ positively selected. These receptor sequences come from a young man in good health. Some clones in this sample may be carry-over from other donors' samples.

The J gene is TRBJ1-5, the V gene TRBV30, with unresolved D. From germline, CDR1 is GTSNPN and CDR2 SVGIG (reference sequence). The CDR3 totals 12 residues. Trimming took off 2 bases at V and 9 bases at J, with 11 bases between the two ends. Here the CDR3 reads CAWSLPGLPQHF. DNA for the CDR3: TGTGCCTGGAGTCTCCCTGGGTTGCCCCAGCATTTT.

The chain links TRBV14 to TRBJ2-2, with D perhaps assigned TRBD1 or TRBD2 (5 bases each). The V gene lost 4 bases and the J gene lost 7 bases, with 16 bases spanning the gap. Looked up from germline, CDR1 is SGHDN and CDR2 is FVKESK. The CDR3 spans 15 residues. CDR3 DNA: TGTGCCAGCAGCCTCGCGGGTCGAGGGGACGGGGAGCTGTTTTTT. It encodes CASSLAGRGDGELFF.

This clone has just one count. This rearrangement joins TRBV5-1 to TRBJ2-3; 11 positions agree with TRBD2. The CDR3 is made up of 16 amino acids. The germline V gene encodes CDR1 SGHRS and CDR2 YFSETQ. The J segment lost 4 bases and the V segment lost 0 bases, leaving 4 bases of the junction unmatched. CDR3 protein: CASSLVASGRSDTQYF. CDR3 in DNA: TGCGCCAGCAGCTTGGTTGCTAGCGGGAGGTCAGATACGCAGTATTTT.

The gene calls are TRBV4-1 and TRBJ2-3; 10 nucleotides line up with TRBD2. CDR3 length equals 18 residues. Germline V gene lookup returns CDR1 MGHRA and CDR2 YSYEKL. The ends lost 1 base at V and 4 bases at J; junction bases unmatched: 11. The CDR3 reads CASSQGSRASGGPDTQYF. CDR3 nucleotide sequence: TGCGCCAGCAGCCAAGGGTCGAGGGCTAGCGGGGGCCCAGATACGCAGTATTTT.

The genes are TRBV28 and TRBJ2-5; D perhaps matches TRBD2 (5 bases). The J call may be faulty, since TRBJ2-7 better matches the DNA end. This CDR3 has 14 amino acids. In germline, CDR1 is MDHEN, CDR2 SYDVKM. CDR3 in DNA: TGTGCCAGCAGTTTATTTAGCGCACTCTACGAGCAGTACTTC. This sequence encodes CASSLFSALYEQYF.

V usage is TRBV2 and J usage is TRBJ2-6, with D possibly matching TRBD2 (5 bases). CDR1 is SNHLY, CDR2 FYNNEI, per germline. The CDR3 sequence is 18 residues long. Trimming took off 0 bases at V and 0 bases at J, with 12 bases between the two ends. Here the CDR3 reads CASSEAGVRSSGANVLTF. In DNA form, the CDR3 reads TGTGCCAGCAGTGAAGCGGGAGTACGGAGCTCTGGGGCCAACGTCCTGACTTTC.

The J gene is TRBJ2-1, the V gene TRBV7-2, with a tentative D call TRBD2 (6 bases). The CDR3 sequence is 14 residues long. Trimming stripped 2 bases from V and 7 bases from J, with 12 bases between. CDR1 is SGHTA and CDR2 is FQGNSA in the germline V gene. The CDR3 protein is CASSLRVRENEQFF. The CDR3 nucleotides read TGTGCCAGCAGCTTACGGGTTCGGGAGAATGAGCAGTTCTTC. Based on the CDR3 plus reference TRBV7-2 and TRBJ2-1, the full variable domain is GAGVSQSPSNKVTEKGKDVELRCDPISGHTALYWYRQSLGQGLEFLIYFQGNSAPDKSGLPSDRFSAERTGGSVSTLTIQRTQQEDSAVYLCASSLRVRENEQFFGPGTRLTVL.

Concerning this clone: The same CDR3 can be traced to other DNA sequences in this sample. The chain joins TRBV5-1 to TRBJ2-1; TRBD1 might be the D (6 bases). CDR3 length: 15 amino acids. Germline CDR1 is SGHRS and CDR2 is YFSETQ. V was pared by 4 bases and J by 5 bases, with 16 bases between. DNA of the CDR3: TGCGCCAGCAGCCCGACCTTAGGGGGAGACAATGAGCAGTTCTTC. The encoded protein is CASSPTLGGDNEQFF.

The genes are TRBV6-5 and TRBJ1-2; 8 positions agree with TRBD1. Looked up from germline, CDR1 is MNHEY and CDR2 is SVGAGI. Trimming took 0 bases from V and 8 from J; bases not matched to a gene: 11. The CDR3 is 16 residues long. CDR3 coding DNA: TGTGCCAGCAGTTACTCGGTAATACCCGGGACAGGCGGCTACACCTTC. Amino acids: CASSYSVIPGTGGYTF.

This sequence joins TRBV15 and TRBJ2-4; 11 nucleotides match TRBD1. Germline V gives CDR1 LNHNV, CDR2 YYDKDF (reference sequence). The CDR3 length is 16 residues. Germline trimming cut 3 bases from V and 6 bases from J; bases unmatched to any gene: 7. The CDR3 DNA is TGTGCCACCAGCAGGGATGCCGGGACAGGGGGAAACATTCAGTACTTC. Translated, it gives CATSRDAGTGGNIQYF.

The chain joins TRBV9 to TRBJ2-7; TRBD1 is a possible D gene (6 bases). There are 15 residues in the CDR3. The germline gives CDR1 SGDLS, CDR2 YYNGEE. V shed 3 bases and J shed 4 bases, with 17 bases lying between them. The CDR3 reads CASSAETGSWYEQYF. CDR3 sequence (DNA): TGTGCCAGCAGCGCCGAAACAGGGAGTTGGTACGAGCAGTACTTC.

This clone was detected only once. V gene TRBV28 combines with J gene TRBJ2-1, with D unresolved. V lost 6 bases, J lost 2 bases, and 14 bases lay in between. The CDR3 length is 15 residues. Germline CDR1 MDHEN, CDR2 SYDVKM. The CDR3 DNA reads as TGTGCCAGCAGCAAAACCCCAGAACCCTACAATGAGCAGTTCTTC. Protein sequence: CASSKTPEPYNEQFF.

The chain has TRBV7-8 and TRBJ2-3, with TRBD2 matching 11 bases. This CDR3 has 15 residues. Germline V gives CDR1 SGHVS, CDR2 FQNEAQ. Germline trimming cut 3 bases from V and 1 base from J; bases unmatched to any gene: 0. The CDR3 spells CASSLGLAGTDTQYF. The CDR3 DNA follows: TGTGCCAGCAGCTTGGGACTAGCGGGCACAGATACGCAGTATTTT. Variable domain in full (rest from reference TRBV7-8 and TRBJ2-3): GAGVSQSPRYKVAKRGQDVALRCDPISGHVSLFWYQQALGQGPEFLTYFQNEAQLDKSGLPSDRFFAERPEGSVSTLKIQRTQQEDSAVYLCASSLGLAGTDTQYFGPGTRLTVL.

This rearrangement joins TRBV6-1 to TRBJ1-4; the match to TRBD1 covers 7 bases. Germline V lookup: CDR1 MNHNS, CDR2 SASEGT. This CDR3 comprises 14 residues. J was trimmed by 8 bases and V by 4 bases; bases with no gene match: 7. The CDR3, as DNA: TGTGCCAGCAGTGGGGGACAGCGGGCGGAAAAACTGTTTTTT. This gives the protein CASSGGQRAEKLFF.

The CDR3 coding sequence is TGTGCCAGCAGTGACTACTACACCGGGGAGCTGTTTTTT. Amino acid sequence: CASSDYYTGELFF. The chain links TRBV6-5 to TRBJ2-2, with D perhaps TRBD2 (5 bases). The CDR3 covers 13 residues. Germline-derived CDR1 and CDR2 are MNHEY and SVGAGI. V lost 5 bases and J lost 3, with 7 bases in between.

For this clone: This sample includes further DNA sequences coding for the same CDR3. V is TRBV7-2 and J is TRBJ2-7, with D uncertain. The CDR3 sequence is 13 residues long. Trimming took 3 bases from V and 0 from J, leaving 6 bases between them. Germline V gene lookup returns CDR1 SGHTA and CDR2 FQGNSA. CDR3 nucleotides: TGTGCCAGCAGCTTCCTAAGCTCCTACGAGCAGTACTTC. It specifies CASSFLSSYEQYF.

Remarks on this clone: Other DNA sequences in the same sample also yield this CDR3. The CDR3 DNA reads TGTGCCAGCAGGGGGCAGGGAGGCGAGCAGTACTTC. This translates into CASRGQGGEQYF. V usage is TRBV28 and J usage is TRBJ2-7; D might be TRBD2 (6 bases). CDR1 is MDHEN, CDR2 SYDVKM, per germline. Trimming removed 6 bases from V and 6 bases from J, with 12 bases in between. CDR3 length: 12 amino acids.

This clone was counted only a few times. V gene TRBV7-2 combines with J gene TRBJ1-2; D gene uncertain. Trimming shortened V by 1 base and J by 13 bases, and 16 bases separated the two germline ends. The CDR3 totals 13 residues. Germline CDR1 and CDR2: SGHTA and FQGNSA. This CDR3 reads CASSLEVPATSTF. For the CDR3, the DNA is TGTGCCAGCAGCTTAGAGGTCCCAGCAACATCCACCTTC.

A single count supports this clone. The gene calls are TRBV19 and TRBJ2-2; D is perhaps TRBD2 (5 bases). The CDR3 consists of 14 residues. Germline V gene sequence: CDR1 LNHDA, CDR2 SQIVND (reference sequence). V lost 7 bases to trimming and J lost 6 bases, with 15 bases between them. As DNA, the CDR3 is TGTGCCAGTAACCCGGCCGGGGTGGCCGGGGAGCTGTTTTTT. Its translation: CASNPAGVAGELFF. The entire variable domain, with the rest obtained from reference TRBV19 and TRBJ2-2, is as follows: DGGITQSPKYLFRKEGQNVTLSCEQNLNHDAMYWYRQDPGQGLRLIYYSQIVNDFQKGDIAEGYSVSREKKESFPLTVTSAQKNPTAFYLCASNPAGVAGELFFGEGSRLTVL.

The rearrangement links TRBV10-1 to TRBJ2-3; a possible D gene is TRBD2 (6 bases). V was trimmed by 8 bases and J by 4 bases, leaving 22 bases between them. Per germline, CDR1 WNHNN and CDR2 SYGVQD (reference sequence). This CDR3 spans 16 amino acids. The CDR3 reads CASQTGRRAGADTQYF. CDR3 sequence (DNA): TGCGCCAGCCAGACGGGGAGGCGAGCGGGCGCAGATACGCAGTATTTT.

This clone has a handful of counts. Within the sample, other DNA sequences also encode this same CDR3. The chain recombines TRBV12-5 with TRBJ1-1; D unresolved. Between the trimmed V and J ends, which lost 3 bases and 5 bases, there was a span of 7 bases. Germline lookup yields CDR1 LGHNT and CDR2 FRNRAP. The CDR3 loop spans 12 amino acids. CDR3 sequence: CASGLRGTEAFF. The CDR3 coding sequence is TGTGCTAGTGGTTTACGGGGTACTGAAGCTTTCTTT. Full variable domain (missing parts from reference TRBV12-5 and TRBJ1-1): DARVTQTPRHKVTEMGQEVTMRCQPILGHNTVFWYRQTMMQGLELLAYFRNRAPLDDSGMPKDRFSAEMPDATLATLKIQPSEPRDSAVYFCASGLRGTEAFFGQGTRLTVV.

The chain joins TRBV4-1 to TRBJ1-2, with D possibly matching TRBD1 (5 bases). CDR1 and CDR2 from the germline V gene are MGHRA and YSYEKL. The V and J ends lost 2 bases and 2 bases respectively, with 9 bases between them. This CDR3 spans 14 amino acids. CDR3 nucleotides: TGCGCCAGCAGCCAACAGTCAGGGAACTATGGCTACACCTTC. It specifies CASSQQSGNYGYTF.

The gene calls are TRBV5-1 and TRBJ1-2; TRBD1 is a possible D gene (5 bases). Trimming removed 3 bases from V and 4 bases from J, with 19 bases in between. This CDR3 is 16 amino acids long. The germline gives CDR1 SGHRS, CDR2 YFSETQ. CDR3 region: CASSSGWGLTSYGYTF. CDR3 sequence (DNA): TGCGCCAGCAGCTCGGGATGGGGACTTACATCCTATGGCTACACCTTC.

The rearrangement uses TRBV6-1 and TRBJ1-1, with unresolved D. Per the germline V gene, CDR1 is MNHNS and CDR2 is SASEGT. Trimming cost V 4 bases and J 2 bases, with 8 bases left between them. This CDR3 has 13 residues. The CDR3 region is CASSGNGNTEAFF. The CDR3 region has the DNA TGTGCCAGCAGTGGGAACGGTAACACTGAAGCTTTCTTT.

CDR3 loop: CASSQGAGTGPYEQYF. Written as DNA, the CDR3 is TGCGCCAGCAGCCAAGGAGCCGGGACAGGGCCTTACGAGCAGTACTTC. The chain links TRBV4-3 to TRBJ2-7; 9 bases match TRBD1. V lost 1 base to trimming and J lost 4 bases; unmatched junction nucleotides: 8. CDR1 is LGHNA and CDR2 is YSLEER in the germline V gene. The CDR3 extends over 16 amino acids.